The present entry profiles one TCR beta chain with its context. J gave up 5 bases and V 4 bases, and 7 bases lay outside the gene matches. Germline loops: CDR1 SGHNT, CDR2 YYREEE (reference sequence). The CDR3 spans 14 residues. PCR amplification relied on 60 Vbeta primers (plus 13 Jbeta primers). Some clones are missing from TCRdb's copy, which holds only in-frame ones; the method was immunoSEQ multiplex PCR. The table has under 250,000 clones, approximately 82% seen once. These data come from a study of cytomegalovirus exposure and HLA in healthy donors. Healthy people donating bone marrow made up the donors.

The chain employs TRBV5-4 and TRBJ2-7; 9 nucleotides agree with TRBD1. Material for sequencing was PBMCs. This clonotype originated in a man aged 18 to 30 in good health and CMV-seronegative. The CDR3 DNA sequence: TGTGCCAGCAGCCCCGGGACAGGGTTAAACGAGCAGTACTTC. Protein: CASSPGTGLNEQYF.